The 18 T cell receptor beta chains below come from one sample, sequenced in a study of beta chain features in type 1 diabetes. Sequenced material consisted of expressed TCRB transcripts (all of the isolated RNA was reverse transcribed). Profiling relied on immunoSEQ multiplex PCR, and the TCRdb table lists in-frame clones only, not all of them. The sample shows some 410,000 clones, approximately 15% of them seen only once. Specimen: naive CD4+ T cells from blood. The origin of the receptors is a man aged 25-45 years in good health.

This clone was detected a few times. CDR3 coding DNA: TGTGCCACCAACTTGACACACTCTGGAAACACCATATATTTT. As protein: CATNLTHSGNTIYF. This chain uses TRBV15 with TRBJ1-3, with D uncertain. Looked up from germline, CDR1 is LNHNV and CDR2 is YYDKDF (reference sequence). V lost 7 bases and J lost 0, with 10 bases in between. CDR3 length: 14 residues. The variable domain in full, with the rest retrieved from reference TRBV15 and TRBJ1-3, is DAMVIQNPRYQVTQFGKPVTLSCSQTLNHNVMYWYQQKSSQAPKLLFHYYDKDFNNEADTPDNFQSRRPNTSFCFLDIRSPGLGDTAMYLCATNLTHSGNTIYFGEGSWLTVV.

CDR3 residues: CASSLELAGRNEQFF. The CDR3 coding sequence is TGCGCCAGCAGCTTGGAGCTAGCGGGGCGTAATGAGCAGTTCTTC. The rearrangement joins TRBV5-1 to TRBJ2-1, with 9 nucleotides matching TRBD2. V lost 0 bases, J lost 7 bases, and 5 bases stayed unmatched. CDR1 is SGHRS, CDR2 YFSETQ, per germline. CDR3 length equals 15 residues.

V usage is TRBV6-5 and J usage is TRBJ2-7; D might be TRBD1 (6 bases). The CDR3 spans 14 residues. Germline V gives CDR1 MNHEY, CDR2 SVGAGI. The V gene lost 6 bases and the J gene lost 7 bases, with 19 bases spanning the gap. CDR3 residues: CASSPLGGRGEQYV. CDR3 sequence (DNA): TGTGCCAGCAGCCCTCTTGGGGGCCGAGGGGAGCAGTACGTC.

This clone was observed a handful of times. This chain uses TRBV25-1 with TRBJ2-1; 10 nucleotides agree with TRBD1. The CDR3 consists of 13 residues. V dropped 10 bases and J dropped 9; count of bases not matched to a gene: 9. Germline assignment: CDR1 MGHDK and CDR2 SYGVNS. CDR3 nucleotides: TGTGCCACCCAAGACAGGGGGCCCGGTGAGCAGTTCTTC. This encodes CATQDRGPGEQFF.

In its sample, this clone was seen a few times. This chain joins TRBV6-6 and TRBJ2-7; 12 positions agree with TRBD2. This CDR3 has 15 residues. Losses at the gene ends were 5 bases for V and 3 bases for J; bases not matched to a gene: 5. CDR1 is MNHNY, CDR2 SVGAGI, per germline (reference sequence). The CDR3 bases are TGTGCCAGCAGTGGCCGACTAGCGGGAGACTACGAGCAGTACGTC. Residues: CASSGRLAGDYEQYV.

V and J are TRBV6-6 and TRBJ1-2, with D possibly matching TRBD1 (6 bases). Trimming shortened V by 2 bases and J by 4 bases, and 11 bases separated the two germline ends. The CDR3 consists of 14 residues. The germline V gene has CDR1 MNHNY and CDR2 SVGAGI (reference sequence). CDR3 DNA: TGTGCCAGCAGTTACGTGACAGGCACCTATGGCTACACCTTC. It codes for CASSYVTGTYGYTF.

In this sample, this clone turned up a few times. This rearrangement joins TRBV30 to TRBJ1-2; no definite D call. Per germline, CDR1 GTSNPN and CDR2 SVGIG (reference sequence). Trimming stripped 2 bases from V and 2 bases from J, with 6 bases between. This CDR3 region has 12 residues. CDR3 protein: CAWSMENYGYTF. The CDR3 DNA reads TGTGCCTGGAGTATGGAAAACTATGGCTACACCTTC.

DNA for the CDR3: TGTGCCAGCCTTGGATCGGGGATCGATGAGCAGTTCTTC. Protein sequence: CASLGSGIDEQFF. This chain uses TRBV11-3 with TRBJ2-1; the D gene is possibly TRBD2 (5 bases). The V end lost 8 bases, the J end lost 8 bases, and 16 bases lay between the germline ends. The CDR3 length is 13 residues. Germline V CDR1 and CDR2: SGHNT, YENEEA.

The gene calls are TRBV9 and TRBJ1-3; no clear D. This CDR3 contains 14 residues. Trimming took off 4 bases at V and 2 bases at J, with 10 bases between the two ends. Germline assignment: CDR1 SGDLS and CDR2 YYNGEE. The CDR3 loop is CASSLTGTGNTIYF. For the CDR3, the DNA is TGTGCCAGCAGCCTCACGGGGACTGGAAACACCATATATTTT. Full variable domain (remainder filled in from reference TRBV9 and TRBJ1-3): DSGVTQTPKHLITATGQRVTLRCSPRSGDLSVYWYQQSLDQGLQFLIQYYNGEERAKGNILERFSAQQFPDLHSELNLSSLELGDSALYFCASSLTGTGNTIYFGEGSWLTVV.

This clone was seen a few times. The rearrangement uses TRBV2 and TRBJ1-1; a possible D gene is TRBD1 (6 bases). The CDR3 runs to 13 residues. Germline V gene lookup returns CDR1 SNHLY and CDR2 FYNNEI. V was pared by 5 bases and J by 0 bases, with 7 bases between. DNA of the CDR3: TGTGCCAGCAGTACAGGGTTGAACACTGAAGCTTTCTTT. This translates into CASSTGLNTEAFF. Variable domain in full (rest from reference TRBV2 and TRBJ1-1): EPEVTQTPSHQVTQMGQEVILRCVPISNHLYFYWYRQILGQKVEFLVSFYNNEISEKSEIFDDQFSVERPDGSNFTLKIRSTKLEDSAMYFCASSTGLNTEAFFGQGTRLTVV.

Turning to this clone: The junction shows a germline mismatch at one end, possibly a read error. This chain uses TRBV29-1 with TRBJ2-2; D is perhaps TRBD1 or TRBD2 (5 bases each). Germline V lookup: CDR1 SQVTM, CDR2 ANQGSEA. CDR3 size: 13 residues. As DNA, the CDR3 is TGCAACGTTGTGGTTGGGGGCACCGGGGAGCTGTTTTTT. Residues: CNVVVGGTGELFF.

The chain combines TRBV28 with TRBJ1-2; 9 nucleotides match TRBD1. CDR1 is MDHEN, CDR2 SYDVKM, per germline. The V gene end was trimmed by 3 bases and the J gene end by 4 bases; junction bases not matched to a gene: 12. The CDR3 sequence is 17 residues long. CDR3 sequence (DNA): TGTGCCAGCAGTTTGCTTCTCCGGGACAGGGCTTTCTATGGCTACACCTTC. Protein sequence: CASSLLLRDRAFYGYTF.

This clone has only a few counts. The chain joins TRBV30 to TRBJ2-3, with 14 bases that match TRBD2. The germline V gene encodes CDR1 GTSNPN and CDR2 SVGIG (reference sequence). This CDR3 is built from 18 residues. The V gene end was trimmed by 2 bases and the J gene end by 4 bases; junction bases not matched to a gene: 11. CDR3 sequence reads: CAWSLNPGTSGSSDTQYF. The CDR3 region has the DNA TGTGCCTGGAGTTTGAACCCCGGGACTAGCGGGAGTTCAGATACGCAGTATTTT.

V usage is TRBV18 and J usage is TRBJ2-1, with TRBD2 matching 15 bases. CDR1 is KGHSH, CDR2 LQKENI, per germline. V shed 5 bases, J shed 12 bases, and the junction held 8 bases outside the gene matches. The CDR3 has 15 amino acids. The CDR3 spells CASSVPGLAGGLQFF. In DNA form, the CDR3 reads TGTGCCAGCTCAGTTCCGGGACTAGCGGGAGGTCTGCAGTTCTTC.

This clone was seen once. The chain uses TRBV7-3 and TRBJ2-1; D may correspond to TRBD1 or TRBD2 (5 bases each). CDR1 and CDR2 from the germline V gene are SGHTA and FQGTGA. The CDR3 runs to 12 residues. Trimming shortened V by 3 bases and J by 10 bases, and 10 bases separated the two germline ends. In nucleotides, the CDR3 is TGTGCCAGCAGCTTTCTGGGACGCGAGCAGTTCTTC. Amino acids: CASSFLGREQFF.

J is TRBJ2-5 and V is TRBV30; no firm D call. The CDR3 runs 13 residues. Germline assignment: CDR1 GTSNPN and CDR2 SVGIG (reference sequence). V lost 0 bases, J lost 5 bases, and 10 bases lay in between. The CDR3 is CAWSVWLRETQYF. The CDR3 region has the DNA TGTGCCTGGAGTGTCTGGCTTCGGGAGACCCAGTACTTC.

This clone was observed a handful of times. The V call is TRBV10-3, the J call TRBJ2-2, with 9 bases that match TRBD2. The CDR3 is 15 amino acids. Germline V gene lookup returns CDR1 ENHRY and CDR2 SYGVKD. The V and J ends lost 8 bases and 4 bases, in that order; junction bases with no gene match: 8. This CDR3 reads CAIGRLAVSTGELFF. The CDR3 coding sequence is TGTGCCATCGGTCGACTAGCGGTTTCCACCGGGGAGCTGTTTTTT.

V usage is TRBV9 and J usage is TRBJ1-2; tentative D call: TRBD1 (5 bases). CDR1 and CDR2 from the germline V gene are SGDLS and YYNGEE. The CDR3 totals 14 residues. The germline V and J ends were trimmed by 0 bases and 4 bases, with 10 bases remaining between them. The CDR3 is CASSVVAGSYGYTF. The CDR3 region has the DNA TGTGCCAGCAGCGTAGTCGCAGGGAGCTATGGCTACACCTTC. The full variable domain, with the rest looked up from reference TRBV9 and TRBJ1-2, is DSGVTQTPKHLITATGQRVTLRCSPRSGDLSVYWYQQSLDQGLQFLIQYYNGEERAKGNILERFSAQQFPDLHSELNLSSLELGDSALYFCASSVVAGSYGYTFGSGTRLTVV.